Listed below are T cell receptor beta chains from one sample, sequenced in a study of cytomegalovirus exposure and HLA in healthy donors. Sequencing used immunoSEQ multiplex PCR; TCRdb keeps in-frame clones, though not all of them. The sample includes 75,000 to 90,000 clones, 78% of them seen just once. The specimen was PBMCs. The receptors shown here come from a male donor in good health and CMV-seropositive. Each CDR3 is given with its conserved first and last residue. A D gene is named only where the DNA matches it firmly. The size field is filled for only some rows; it gives once, few, many or a size class.

V,size,D,length,J,DNA,CDR3
TRBV6-5,NA,TRBD1,15,TRBJ2-3,TGTGCCAGCAGTCGGACAGGGCTAAGCACAGGTACGCAGTATTTT,CASSRTGLSTGTQYF
TRBV6-5,NA,NA,14,TRBJ2-7,TGTGCCAGCAGTTACTCTGAGGGTTCCTACGAGCAGTACTTC,CASSYSEGSYEQYF
TRBV5-4,NA,NA,14,TRBJ1-2,TGTGCCAGCACTGGGGGGGGTTCGGACTATGGCTACACCTTC,CASTGGGSDYGYTF
TRBV6-5,NA,TRBD1,16,TRBJ1-2,TGTGCCAGCAGTTACTCGAAGGACAGGCGTCACTATGGCTACACCTTC,CASSYSKDRRHYGYTF
TRBV9,NA,TRBD2,16,TRBJ2-1,TGTGCCAGCAGCGTTAGGACTAGCGGGCTCTACAATGAGCAGTTCTTC,CASSVRTSGLYNEQFF
TRBV5-4,NA,TRBD2,15,TRBJ2-7,TGTGCCAGCAGCTTTGGGACTAGCGGCGGGTACGAGCAGTACTTC,CASSFGTSGGYEQYF
TRBV5-1,once,NA,16,TRBJ2-1,TGCGCCAGCAGCTTGGGAGCTAGCCGTTTCTACAATGAGCAGTTCTTC,CASSLGASRFYNEQFF
TRBV5-1,NA,TRBD1,14,TRBJ2-7,TGCGCCAGCAGCTCCGGGACAGAAGCCTACGAGCAGTACTTC,CASSSGTEAYEQYF
TRBV2,few,TRBD1,14,TRBJ1-5,TGTGCCAGCAGCCGACAGGGGGGGAATCAGCCCCAGCATTTT,CASSRQGGNQPQHF
TRBV5-1,NA,TRBD1,15,TRBJ1-2,TGCGCCAGCAGCGTAACCGGGACAGGGGGCTATGGCTACACCTTC,CASSVTGTGGYGYTF
TRBV19,NA,NA,11,TRBJ1-4,TGTGCCAGTACTAGTCGGGAAAAACTGTTTTTT,CASTSREKLFF
TRBV10-3,NA,TRBD1,18,TRBJ2-7,TGTGCCATCAGTGAGTCCATTGGACAGGGAAGGGAGGCCTACGAGCAGTACTTC,CAISESIGQGREAYEQYF
TRBV4-1,NA,NA,15,TRBJ2-1,TGCGCCAGCAGCCAAGACGGGGTCTCCTACAATGAGCAGTTCTTC,CASSQDGVSYNEQFF
TRBV28,NA,NA,14,TRBJ1-2,TGTGCCAGCGCGGCGGCACTTTTCTTCTATGGCTACACCTTC,CASAAALFFYGYTF
TRBV7-9,NA,TRBD2,14,TRBJ2-2,TGTGCCAGCGGCGGGGGGGCGAACACCGGGGAGCTGTTTTTT,CASGGGANTGELFF
TRBV28,NA,NA,16,TRBJ1-5,TGTGCCAGCAGTTTTGAGAGGGACTTTAGCAATCAGCCCCAGCATTTT,CASSFERDFSNQPQHF
TRBV5-1,NA,TRBD2,16,TRBJ2-1,TGCGCCAGCAGCGGGGGGGTAGGTCTAGCGGACAATGAGCAGTTCTTC,CASSGGVGLADNEQFF
TRBV6-5,NA,TRBD2,15,TRBJ2-5,TGTGCCAGCAGTTACCAACTAGCGAATCAAGAGACCCAGTACTTC,CASSYQLANQETQYF
TRBV5-4,few,TRBD1,13,TRBJ1-2,TGTGCCAGCAGAACAGGGGTGGGCTATGGCTACACCTTC,CASRTGVGYGYTF
TRBV5-4,once,TRBD1,13,TRBJ2-1,TGTGCCAGCAGCTCACAGGGGTCGGATGAGCAGTTCTTC,CASSSQGSDEQFF
TRBV2,NA,NA,15,TRBJ1-3,TGTGCCAGCAGTGACCCGGGACAAGCTGGAAACACCATATATTTT,CASSDPGQAGNTIYF
TRBV28,NA,NA,15,TRBJ1-5,TGTGCCACCCTCCTAACGGGACTTAGGGATCAGCCCCAGCATTTT,CATLLTGLRDQPQHF
TRBV7-8,NA,TRBD1,16,TRBJ2-7,TGTGCCAGCAGCTTAGACCGGGACAGGGAGCTCTACGAGCAGTACTTC,CASSLDRDRELYEQYF
TRBV28,NA,TRBD1,12,TRBJ1-2,TGTGCCACCAAGACAGGGTCTTATGGCTACACCTTC,CATKTGSYGYTF
TRBV4-3,few,NA,14,TRBJ1-5,TGCGCCAGCAGCCAAGATTTAACTAATCAGCCCCAGCATTTT,CASSQDLTNQPQHF
TRBV7-9,NA,TRBD2,16,TRBJ2-7,TGTGCCAGCAGCTCGATGACTAGCGGGGGTTCCTACGAGCAGTACTTC,CASSSMTSGGSYEQYF
TRBV28,few,NA,15,TRBJ2-7,TGTGCCAGCAGTGAGCGGACGCGAGGCACCTACGAGCAGTACTTC,CASSERTRGTYEQYF
TRBV9,NA,TRBD2,15,TRBJ2-1,TGTGCCAGCAGCGTAAGAACTAGCGGGCCGAATGAGCAGTTCTTC,CASSVRTSGPNEQFF
TRBV6-5,NA,NA,13,TRBJ2-3,TGTGCCAGCAGGAAGACTGGCACAGATACGCAGTATTTT,CASRKTGTDTQYF
TRBV27,NA,NA,16,TRBJ1-5,TGTGCCAGCAGTTTATGGGCCGGGGGTGGCAATCAGCCCCAGCATTTT,CASSLWAGGGNQPQHF
TRBV28,NA,NA,12,TRBJ1-1,TGTGCCAGCGTCCTTGGGCATTCTGAAGCTTTCTTT,CASVLGHSEAFF
TRBV6-6,NA,TRBD1,16,TRBJ2-7,TGTGCCAGCAGTCCTTCCCGGACAGGGGGCACGAACGAGCAGTACTTC,CASSPSRTGGTNEQYF
TRBV5-1,NA,NA,14,TRBJ2-7,TGCGCCAGCAGCTCCGGTGATAATAGCTACGAGCAGTACTTC,CASSSGDNSYEQYF
TRBV5-4,NA,TRBD2,18,TRBJ2-5,TGTGCCAGCAGCGGCACCTGGACTAGCGGGACGTACCAAGAGACCCAGTACTTC,CASSGTWTSGTYQETQYF
TRBV11-3,NA,NA,13,TRBJ2-1,TGTGCCAGCAGCTTAGATCTGCGGTCCCAGCAGTTCTTC,CASSLDLRSQQFF
TRBV11-2,NA,TRBD2,16,TRBJ2-1,TGTGCCAGCAGCTTGATAGCGGGGGGGAGGTACAATGAGCAGTTCTTC,CASSLIAGGRYNEQFF
TRBV5-4,few,TRBD1,17,TRBJ1-1,TGTGCCAGCAGCCAAGGGGGCGGCGGCGTGGTGAACACTGAAGCTTTCTTT,CASSQGGGGVVNTEAFF
TRBV10-1,NA,TRBD1,11,TRBJ2-7,TGCGCCAGACTGACAGGGGGCGAGCAGTACTTC,CARLTGGEQYF
TRBV13,once,NA,15,TRBJ2-5,TGTGCCAGCAGCATGAAGACTACCCCCGAAGAGACCCAGTACTTC,CASSMKTTPEETQYF
TRBV6-1,NA,NA,13,TRBJ1-2,TGTGCCAGCAACGGGGGGCTAAACTATGGCTACACCTTC,CASNGGLNYGYTF
TRBV2,NA,NA,11,TRBJ1-5,TGTGCCAGCAGGCTATCTCAGCCCCAGCATTTT,CASRLSQPQHF
TRBV5-6,few,NA,12,TRBJ2-7,TGTGCCAGCAGCTCCCAATCCTACGAGCAGTACTTC,CASSSQSYEQYF
TRBV5-1,NA,NA,13,TRBJ2-1,TGCGCCAGCAATGGGGGGGCTCGGAATGAGCAGTTCTTC,CASNGGARNEQFF
TRBV7-9,NA,TRBD1,15,TRBJ1-1,TGTGCCAGCAGCCCCGGGACAGGCTATTACACTGAAGCTTTCTTT,CASSPGTGYYTEAFF
TRBV28,NA,NA,14,TRBJ2-7,TGTGCCAGCACCCTATCACGGGGGTTAAGGGAGCAGTACTTC,CASTLSRGLREQYF
TRBV28,NA,TRBD1,15,TRBJ1-1,TGTGCCAGCGGCTCGGTGGGGACAGGGAACACTGAAGCTTTCTTT,CASGSVGTGNTEAFF
TRBV28,NA,NA,13,TRBJ2-7,TGTGCCAGCAGTTTGGCCCCCCGGAGTGAGCAGTACTTC,CASSLAPRSEQYF
TRBV14,NA,NA,13,TRBJ1-4,TGTGCCAGCAGCCGCTCAGGTACTGAAAAACTGTTTTTT,CASSRSGTEKLFF
TRBV6-6,few,NA,15,TRBJ1-5,TGTGCCAGCAGCCCGGTTGTAGCGGGCGGTCAGCCCCAGCATTTT,CASSPVVAGGQPQHF
TRBV6-1,NA,NA,15,TRBJ2-3,TGTGCCAGCAGTGAAGCGAGTGACTACACAGATACGCAGTATTTT,CASSEASDYTDTQYF
TRBV4-1,NA,NA,14,TRBJ1-4,TGCGCCAGCAGCCGAGGGACACGGAATGAAAAACTGTTTTTT,CASSRGTRNEKLFF
TRBV28,NA,TRBD1,14,TRBJ2-7,TGTGCCAGCTTACCGGGACAGGGAGTTCACGAGCAGTACTTC,CASLPGQGVHEQYF
TRBV10-2,few,TRBD1,14,TRBJ1-3,TGCGCCAGCCTATTGACAGGGTCGGGAAACACCATATATTTT,CASLLTGSGNTIYF